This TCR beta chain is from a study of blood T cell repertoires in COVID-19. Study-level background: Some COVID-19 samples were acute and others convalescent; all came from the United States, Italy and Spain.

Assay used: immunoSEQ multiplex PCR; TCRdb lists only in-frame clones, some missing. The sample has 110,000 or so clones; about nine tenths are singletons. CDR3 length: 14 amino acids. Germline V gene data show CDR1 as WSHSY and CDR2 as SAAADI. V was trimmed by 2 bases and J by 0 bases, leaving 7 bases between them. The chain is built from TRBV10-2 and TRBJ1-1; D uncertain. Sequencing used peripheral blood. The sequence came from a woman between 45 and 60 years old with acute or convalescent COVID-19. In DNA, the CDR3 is TGCGCCAGCAGTGAGGTGTTCATGAACACTGAAGCTTTCTTT. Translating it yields CASSEVFMNTEAFF.